The entry below gives a single T cell receptor beta chain sequence along with its context. The draw of peripheral blood yielded approximately 10 milliliters from each donor. The use of a sample-barcoded 5' primer and a J-beta primer mix characterized a second PCR of about 7 to 12 cycles. From the 5' RACE reads, TCRdb called clonotypes with MiXCR, one entry per CDR3 protein. The sample lists 850,000 to 1,300,000 distinct CDR3 sequences; 40% to 50% were seen once. This entry comes from a study of blood T cells in healthy people across ages. The germline gives CDR1 SEHNR, CDR2 FQNEAQ (reference sequence). This CDR3 is built from 15 residues. Trimming stripped 5 bases from V and 6 bases from J, with 17 bases between.

Material: blood. The clonotype was recovered from a woman aged 55 to 70 in good health. The V call is TRBV7-9, the J call TRBJ2-1; tentatively, D is TRBD1 or TRBD2 (6 bases each). CDR3 nucleotide sequence: TGTGCCAGCAGCCCCCCAACGGGGGCGGGCAATGAGCAGTTCTTC. Amino acids: CASSPPTGAGNEQFF.